The clone carrying this T cell receptor beta chain was seen only once. The method was immunoSEQ multiplex PCR; TCRdb's version includes in-frame clones alone and lacks a portion of them. This sample yields about 120,000 clones, of which about 88% are seen a single time; 1.1% belongs to the top ten. This entry belongs to a study of cytomegalovirus exposure and HLA in healthy donors. The validation cohort, a group of over a hundred subjects, included the donors and was separate from the roughly 670-subject first cohort. The sequence came from a woman between 18 and 30 years old in good health and CMV-seronegative. Sequenced material: PBMCs.

The CDR3 DNA sequence: TGCGCCAGCAGGCTAGCGGGAGGAGATGAGCAGTTCTTC. Translating gives CASRLAGGDEQFF. This chain joins TRBV10-1 and TRBJ2-1; 11 bases fit TRBD2. The J segment lost 8 bases and the V segment lost 6 bases, leaving 3 bases of the junction unmatched. Germline lookup yields CDR1 WNHNN and CDR2 SYGVQD (reference sequence). This CDR3 comprises 13 residues.